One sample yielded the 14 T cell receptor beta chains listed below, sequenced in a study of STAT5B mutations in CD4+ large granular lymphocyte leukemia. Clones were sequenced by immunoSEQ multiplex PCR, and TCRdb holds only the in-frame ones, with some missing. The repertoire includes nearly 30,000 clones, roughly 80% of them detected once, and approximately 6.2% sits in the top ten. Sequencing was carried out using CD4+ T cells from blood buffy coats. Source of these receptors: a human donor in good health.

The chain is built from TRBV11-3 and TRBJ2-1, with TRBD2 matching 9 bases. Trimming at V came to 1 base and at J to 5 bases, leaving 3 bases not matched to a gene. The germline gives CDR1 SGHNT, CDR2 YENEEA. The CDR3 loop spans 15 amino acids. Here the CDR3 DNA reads TGTGCCAGCAGCTTAGTAGCGGGGGCGCACAATGAGCAGTTCTTC. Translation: CASSLVAGAHNEQFF.

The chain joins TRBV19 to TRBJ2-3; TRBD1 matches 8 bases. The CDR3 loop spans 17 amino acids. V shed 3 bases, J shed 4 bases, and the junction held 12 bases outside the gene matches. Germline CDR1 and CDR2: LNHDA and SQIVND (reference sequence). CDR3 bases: TGTGCCAGTAGTATTCTGGCAGGGGGCGTCGGAGCAGATACGCAGTATTTT. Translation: CASSILAGGVGADTQYF.

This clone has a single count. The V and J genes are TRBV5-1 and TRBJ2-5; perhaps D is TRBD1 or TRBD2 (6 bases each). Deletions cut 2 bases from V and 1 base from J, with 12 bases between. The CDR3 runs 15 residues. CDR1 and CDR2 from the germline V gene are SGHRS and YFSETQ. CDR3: CASSFGRGPQETQYF. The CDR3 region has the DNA TGCGCCAGCAGCTTCGGACGGGGGCCCCAAGAGACCCAGTACTTC.

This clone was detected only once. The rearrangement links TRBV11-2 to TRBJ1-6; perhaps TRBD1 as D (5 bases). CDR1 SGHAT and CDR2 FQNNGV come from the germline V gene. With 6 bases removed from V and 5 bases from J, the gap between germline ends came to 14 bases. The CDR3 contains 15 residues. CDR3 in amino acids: CASRQIQGDNSPLHF. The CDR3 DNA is TGTGCCAGCAGACAAATCCAGGGAGATAATTCACCCCTCCACTTT.

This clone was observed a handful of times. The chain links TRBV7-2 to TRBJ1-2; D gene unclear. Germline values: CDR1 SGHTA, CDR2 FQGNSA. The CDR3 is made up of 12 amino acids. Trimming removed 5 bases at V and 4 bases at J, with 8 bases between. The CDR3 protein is CASSLSRYGYTF. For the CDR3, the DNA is TGTGCCAGCAGCCTTTCCCGCTATGGCTACACCTTC.

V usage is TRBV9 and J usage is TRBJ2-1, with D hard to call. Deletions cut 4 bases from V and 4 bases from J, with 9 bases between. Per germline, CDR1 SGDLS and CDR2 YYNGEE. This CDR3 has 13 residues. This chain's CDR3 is CASSLGPYNEQFF. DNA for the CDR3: TGTGCCAGCAGCTTAGGCCCATACAATGAGCAGTTCTTC. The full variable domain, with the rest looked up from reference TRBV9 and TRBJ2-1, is DSGVTQTPKHLITATGQRVTLRCSPRSGDLSVYWYQQSLDQGLQFLIQYYNGEERAKGNILERFSAQQFPDLHSELNLSSLELGDSALYFCASSLGPYNEQFFGPGTRLTVL.

The CDR3 reads CASSIGRTKETQYF. For the CDR3, the DNA is TGTGCCAGCAGCATCGGACGTACTAAAGAGACCCAGTACTTC. The chain carries TRBV7-2 and TRBJ2-5; D not certain. This CDR3 is 14 amino acids long. V shed 5 bases and J shed 3 bases, with 13 bases lying between them. CDR1 is SGHTA, CDR2 FQGNSA, per germline.

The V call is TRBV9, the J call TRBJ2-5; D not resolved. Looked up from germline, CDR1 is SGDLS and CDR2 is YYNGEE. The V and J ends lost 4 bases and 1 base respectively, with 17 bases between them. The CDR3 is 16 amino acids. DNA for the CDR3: TGTGCCAGCAGCACTCAACCACTTAAGCCCCAAGAGACCCAGTACTTC. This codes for CASSTQPLKPQETQYF. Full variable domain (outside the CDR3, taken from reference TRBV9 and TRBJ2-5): DSGVTQTPKHLITATGQRVTLRCSPRSGDLSVYWYQQSLDQGLQFLIQYYNGEERAKGNILERFSAQQFPDLHSELNLSSLELGDSALYFCASSTQPLKPQETQYFGPGTRLLVL.

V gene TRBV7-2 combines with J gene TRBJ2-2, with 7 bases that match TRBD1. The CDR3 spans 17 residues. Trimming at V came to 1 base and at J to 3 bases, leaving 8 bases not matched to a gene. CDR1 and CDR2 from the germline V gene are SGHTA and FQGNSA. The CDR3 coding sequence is TGTGCCAGCAGCTTAGTCCAGACAGGGTTGGACACCGGGGAGCTGTTTTTT. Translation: CASSLVQTGLDTGELFF.

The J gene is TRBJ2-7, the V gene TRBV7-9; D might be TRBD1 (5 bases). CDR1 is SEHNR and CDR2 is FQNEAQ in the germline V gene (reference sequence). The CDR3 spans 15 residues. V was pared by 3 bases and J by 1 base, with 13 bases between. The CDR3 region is CASSFRTGSSYEQYF. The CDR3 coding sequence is TGTGCCAGCAGCTTCCGAACAGGATCATCCTACGAGCAGTACTTC.

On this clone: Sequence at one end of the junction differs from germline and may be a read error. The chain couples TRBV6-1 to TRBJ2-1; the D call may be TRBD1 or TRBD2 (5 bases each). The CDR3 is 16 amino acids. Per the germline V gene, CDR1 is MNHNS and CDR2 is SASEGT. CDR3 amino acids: CASREEGTGSYNEQFF. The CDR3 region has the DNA TGTGCCAGCAGGGAAGAAGGGACGGGCTCCTACAATGAGCAGTTCTTC.

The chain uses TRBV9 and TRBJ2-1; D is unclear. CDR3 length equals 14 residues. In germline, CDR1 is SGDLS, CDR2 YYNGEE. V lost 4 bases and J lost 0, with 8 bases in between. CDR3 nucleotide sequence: TGTGCCAGCAGCCCCTCGAGCTCCTACAATGAGCAGTTCTTC. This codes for CASSPSSSYNEQFF. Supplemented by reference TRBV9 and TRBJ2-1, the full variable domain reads DSGVTQTPKHLITATGQRVTLRCSPRSGDLSVYWYQQSLDQGLQFLIQYYNGEERAKGNILERFSAQQFPDLHSELNLSSLELGDSALYFCASSPSSSYNEQFFGPGTRLTVL.

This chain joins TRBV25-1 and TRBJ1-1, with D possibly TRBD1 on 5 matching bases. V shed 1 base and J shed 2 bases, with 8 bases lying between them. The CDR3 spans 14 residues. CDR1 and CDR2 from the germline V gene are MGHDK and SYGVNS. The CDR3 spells CASSESGYNTEAFF. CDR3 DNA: TGTGCCAGCAGTGAATCAGGGTATAACACTGAAGCTTTCTTT. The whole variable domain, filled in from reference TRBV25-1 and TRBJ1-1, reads EADIYQTPRYLVIGTGKKITLECSQTMGHDKMYWYQQDPGMELHLIHYSYGVNSTEKGDLSSESTVSRIRTEHFPLTLESARPSHTSQYLCASSESGYNTEAFFGQGTRLTVV.

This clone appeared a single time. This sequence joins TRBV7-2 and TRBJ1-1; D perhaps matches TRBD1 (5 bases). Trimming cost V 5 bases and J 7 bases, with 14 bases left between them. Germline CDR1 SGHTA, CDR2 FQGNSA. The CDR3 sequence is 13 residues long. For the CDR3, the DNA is TGTGCCAGCAGCGTGACCTGGGGCGGTGAAGCTTTCTTT. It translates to CASSVTWGGEAFF.